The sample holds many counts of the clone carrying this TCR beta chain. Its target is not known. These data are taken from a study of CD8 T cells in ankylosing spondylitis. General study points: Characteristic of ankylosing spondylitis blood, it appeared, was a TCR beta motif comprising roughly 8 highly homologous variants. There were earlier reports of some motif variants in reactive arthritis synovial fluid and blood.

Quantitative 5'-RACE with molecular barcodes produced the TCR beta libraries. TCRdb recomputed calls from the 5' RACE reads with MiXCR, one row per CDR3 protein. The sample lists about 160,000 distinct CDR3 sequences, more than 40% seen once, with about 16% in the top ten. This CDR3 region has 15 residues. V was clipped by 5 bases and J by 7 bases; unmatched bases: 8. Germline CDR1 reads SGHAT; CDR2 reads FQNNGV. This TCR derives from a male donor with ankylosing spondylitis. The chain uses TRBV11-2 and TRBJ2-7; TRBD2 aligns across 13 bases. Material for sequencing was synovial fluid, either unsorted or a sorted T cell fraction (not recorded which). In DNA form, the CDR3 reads TGTGCCAGCAGCCCCTGGACTAGCGGGGGCGGTGAGCAGTACTTC. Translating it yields CASSPWTSGGGEQYF.